The 11 T cell receptor beta chains in this list originate from one sample, sequenced in a study of cytomegalovirus exposure and HLA in healthy donors (dated by TCRdb to about 2017). Library generation was performed with the immunoSEQ multiplex PCR assay. For the multiplex PCR, a mixture combining 60 forward primers for TCR Vbeta segments and 13 reverse primers for TCR Jbeta segments was used. TCRdb's version of the immuneACCESS table is confined to in-frame rearrangements and falls short of the full clone set. An unresolved V gene accounts for under half of the shortfall where checked; the remainder is of unknown origin. In this sample the table shows about 130,000 clones, around 79% of which occur a single time. The top ten constitute roughly 6.8% of the sample. The sample comprised PBMCs. Receptor source: a middle-aged man in good health and CMV-seropositive.

V and J are TRBV30 and TRBJ1-6; 7 bases are a match to TRBD1. Germline V gives CDR1 GTSNPN, CDR2 SVGIG (reference sequence). The V gene end was trimmed by 2 bases and the J gene end by 11 bases; junction bases not matched to a gene: 3. The CDR3 is 12 amino acids. The CDR3 region is CAWSTGTAPLHF. The CDR3 region has the DNA TGTGCCTGGAGTACTGGGACAGCACCCCTCCACTTT.

This clone turned up a few times. At one end, the junction sequence differs from germline, possibly due to a read error. The CDR3 is CSSSSLVPEAFF. In nucleotides, the CDR3 is TGTTCCAGCAGCTCCCTCGTCCCTGAAGCTTTCTTT. The gene calls are TRBV7-9 and TRBJ1-1; D unclear. The CDR3 extends over 12 amino acids. CDR1 and CDR2 (germline): SEHNR, FQNEAQ (reference sequence). The full variable domain, rest sourced from reference TRBV7-9 and TRBJ1-1, is DTGVSQNPRHKITKRGQNVTFRCDPISEHNRLYWYRQTLGQGPEFLTYFQNEAQLEKSRLLSDRFSAERPKGSFSTLEIQRTEQGDSAMYLCSSSSLVPEAFFGQGTRLTVV.

By its share, this clone is medium-sized. V is TRBV5-6 and J is TRBJ2-1, with D perhaps TRBD2 (6 bases). Germline assignment: CDR1 SGHDT and CDR2 YYEEEE. Between the trimmed V and J ends, which lost 0 bases and 8 bases, there was a span of 12 bases. This CDR3 is built from 14 residues. For the CDR3, the DNA is TGTGCCAGCAGCTTGGCGGCTAGCGTCGATGAGCAGTTCTTC. It translates to CASSLAASVDEQFF.

The chain recombines TRBV30 with TRBJ2-2; TRBD2 is a possible D gene (6 bases). This CDR3 is 15 amino acids long. CDR1 and CDR2 (germline): GTSNPN, SVGIG (reference sequence). Trimming took 0 bases from V and 1 from J, leaving 9 bases between them. The CDR3 protein is CAWSVWGVNTGELFF. DNA for the CDR3: TGTGCCTGGAGTGTCTGGGGGGTGAACACCGGGGAGCTGTTTTTT.

This chain links TRBV11-3 with TRBJ2-1; the D gene is possibly TRBD1 (5 bases). V was shortened by 5 bases and J by 4 bases, with 6 bases between the two germline ends. Germline CDR1 reads SGHNT; CDR2 reads YENEEA. CDR3 length: 12 amino acids. CDR3 loop: CASSRQYNEQFF. The CDR3 DNA reads as TGTGCCAGCAGCCGACAGTACAATGAGCAGTTCTTC.

The gene calls are TRBV2 and TRBJ2-5; D ambiguous. The DNA end lines up better with TRBJ2-7; the J call may be wrong. The CDR3 extends over 10 amino acids. Germline V CDR1 and CDR2: SNHLY, FYNNEI. In nucleotides, the CDR3 is TGTGCCAGCAATCGTTACGAGCAGTACTTC. Translating it yields CASNRYEQYF.

CDR3 sequence: CASSYSGEVTNVLTF. The CDR3 DNA follows: TGTGCCAGCAGTTACTCCGGGGAGGTGACCAACGTCCTGACTTTC. The rearrangement uses TRBV6-5 and TRBJ2-6, with D possibly TRBD2 on 6 matching bases. CDR1 is MNHEY, CDR2 SVGAGI, per germline. Trimming pared 0 bases from V and 8 bases from J, leaving 11 bases between. This CDR3 contains 15 residues.

The chain has TRBV19 and TRBJ1-1; 9 nucleotides agree with TRBD1. CDR1 LNHDA and CDR2 SQIVND come from the germline V gene (reference sequence). This CDR3 contains 14 residues. V lost 0 bases, J lost 9 bases, and 5 bases stayed unmatched. This CDR3 reads CASSIETTGGKAFF. The CDR3 DNA follows: TGTGCCAGTAGTATAGAAACGACAGGGGGAAAAGCTTTCTTT.

The J gene is TRBJ2-7, the V gene TRBV19; D is undetermined. Per germline, CDR1 LNHDA and CDR2 SQIVND (reference sequence). This CDR3 spans 13 amino acids. Trimming cost V 3 bases and J 3 bases, with 9 bases left between them. The CDR3 loop reads CASSIGLVYEQYF. As DNA, the CDR3 is TGTGCCAGTAGTATTGGGCTGGTCTACGAGCAGTACTTC.

The chain joins TRBV5-1 to TRBJ2-1, with 13 nucleotides matching TRBD2. The germline gives CDR1 SGHRS, CDR2 YFSETQ. This CDR3 has 16 residues. V trimming: 0 bases; J trimming: 6 bases; junction bases outside the gene matches: 3. The CDR3 reads CASSLGGTSGVNEQFF. The CDR3 bases are TGCGCCAGCAGCTTGGGGGGGACTAGCGGGGTCAATGAGCAGTTCTTC.

The V call is TRBV5-6, the J call TRBJ2-7, with D tentatively TRBD1 (5 bases). Trimming left V 1 base short and J 1 base short, with 9 bases between. This CDR3 is built from 14 residues. The germline gives CDR1 SGHDT, CDR2 YYEEEE. The CDR3 DNA is TGTGCCAGCAGCTTGACAGGTGAATCCTACGAGCAGTACTTC. Protein sequence: CASSLTGESYEQYF. The full variable domain, in which reference TRBV5-6 and TRBJ2-7 provide the parts outside the CDR3, is DAGVTQSPTHLIKTRGQQVTLRCSPKSGHDTVSWYQQALGQGPQFIFQYYEEEERQRGNFPDRFSGHQFPNYSSELNVNALLLGDSALYLCASSLTGESYEQYFGPGTRLTVT.